These 22 T cell receptor beta chains were all obtained from the same sample, sequenced in a study of cytomegalovirus exposure and HLA in healthy donors. The PCR used 60 Vbeta and 13 Jbeta primers. Profiled with immunoSEQ multiplex PCR; TCRdb holds only in-frame clones, not every one. The table records fewer than 200,000 clones, around 84% of them present only once. The sequencing sample was made of PBMCs. Receptor source: a girl aged 2 to 10 in good health and CMV-seropositive.

This chain joins TRBV30 and TRBJ2-5, with TRBD1 matching over 8 bases. The better agreement between TRBJ2-7 and the DNA end casts doubt on the J call. There are 14 residues in the CDR3. Germline CDR1 and CDR2: GTSNPN and SVGIG (reference sequence). The CDR3 DNA reads as TGTGCCTGGAGTGCCGGACAGGGCAACTACGAGCAGTACTTC. This sequence encodes CAWSAGQGNYEQYF.

This clone has a handful of counts. V usage is TRBV6-5 and J usage is TRBJ2-1; D might be TRBD2 (5 bases). Germline CDR1 MNHEY, CDR2 SVGAGI. The CDR3 is 16 amino acids. Between the trimmed V and J ends, which lost 2 bases and 7 bases, there was a span of 18 bases. In nucleotides, the CDR3 is TGTGCCAGCAGTTACCTGGGCCGGGATCTGACTAATGAGCAGTTCTTC. Translation gives CASSYLGRDLTNEQFF.

J is TRBJ2-1 and V is TRBV7-8; 10 nucleotides match TRBD2. Germline V CDR1 and CDR2: SGHVS, FQNEAQ. The CDR3 is 14 residues long. Losses at the gene ends were 3 bases for V and 7 bases for J; bases not matched to a gene: 3. CDR3 region: CASSLASGGNEQFF. CDR3 bases: TGTGCCAGCAGCTTGGCTAGCGGGGGAAATGAGCAGTTCTTC.

The chain is built from TRBV5-1 and TRBJ2-2, with 9 nucleotides matching TRBD1. This CDR3 is 14 amino acids long. V dropped 5 bases and J dropped 3; count of bases not matched to a gene: 2. Germline-derived CDR1 and CDR2 are SGHRS and YFSETQ. The CDR3 DNA reads TGCGCCAGCAGGGGACAGGGAGACACCGGGGAGCTGTTTTTT. Translating gives CASRGQGDTGELFF.

The sample holds a few counts of this clone. The chain joins TRBV6-6 to TRBJ1-1; D is uncertain. V lost 7 bases and J 4 bases, leaving 13 bases between the germline ends. The CDR3 runs 13 residues. Germline V gene data show CDR1 as MNHNY and CDR2 as SVGAGI (reference sequence). CDR3 region: CASTENRGTEAFF. The CDR3, as DNA: TGTGCCAGCACCGAAAACCGGGGCACTGAAGCTTTCTTT.

The rearrangement links TRBV5-6 to TRBJ2-2; TRBD1 agrees at 7 bases. The CDR3 consists of 16 residues. V shed 2 bases and J 1 base; nucleotides not matched to a gene: 5. Germline V gives CDR1 SGHDT, CDR2 YYEEEE. The CDR3 DNA reads as TGTGCCAGCAGCTTCTGGACAGGAGTGAACACCGGGGAGCTGTTTTTT. Translated, it gives CASSFWTGVNTGELFF.

The chain couples TRBV10-3 to TRBJ2-7; 9 bases align to TRBD2. The germline gives CDR1 ENHRY, CDR2 SYGVKD. CDR3 length: 12 residues. V was pared by 2 bases and J by 7 bases, with 0 bases of the junction left unmatched. The CDR3 sequence is CAISETSGEQYF. In DNA form, the CDR3 reads TGTGCCATCAGTGAGACTAGCGGGGAGCAGTACTTC.

The chain employs TRBV19 and TRBJ2-3, with TRBD1 identical over 7 bases. The V and J ends lost 4 bases and 6 bases, in that order; junction bases with no gene match: 13. Germline lookup yields CDR1 LNHDA and CDR2 SQIVND (reference sequence). This CDR3 region has 16 residues. CDR3 sequence (DNA): TGTGCCAGTAGTAGACAGGGATTGAATTCGGGGGATACGCAGTATTTT. It is translated as CASSRQGLNSGDTQYF.

The chain employs TRBV9 and TRBJ1-5; D call uncertain. The CDR3 contains 14 residues. Per germline, CDR1 SGDLS and CDR2 YYNGEE. The ends were cut back, 3 bases at V and 4 bases at J, with 11 bases in the middle. CDR3 sequence reads: CASSANRGNQPQHF. The CDR3, as DNA: TGTGCCAGCAGCGCAAACCGGGGAAATCAGCCCCAGCATTTT.

The V and J genes are TRBV6-5 and TRBJ2-7; TRBD1 is a possible D gene (6 bases). Trimming shortened V by 4 bases and J by 0 bases, and 16 bases separated the two germline ends. The CDR3 totals 16 residues. Per the germline V gene, CDR1 is MNHEY and CDR2 is SVGAGI. CDR3 protein: CASSFRDRRDSYEQYF. CDR3 sequence (DNA): TGTGCCAGCAGTTTCCGCGACAGGAGAGACTCCTACGAGCAGTACTTC.

Only a few counts were recorded for this clone. The V gene is TRBV4-1, the J gene TRBJ1-1; D not resolved. There are 14 residues in the CDR3. Trimming removed 2 bases at V and 2 bases at J, with 9 bases between. The germline CDR1 and CDR2 sequences are MGHRA and YSYEKL. The CDR3 DNA follows: TGCGCCAGCAGCCAACGCGGGTCCAACACTGAAGCTTTCTTT. Residues: CASSQRGSNTEAFF.

The chain has TRBV19 and TRBJ2-7; 11 positions agree with TRBD2. Unmatched junction bases numbered 11, after V lost 1 base and J lost 0 bases. Germline values: CDR1 LNHDA, CDR2 SQIVND (reference sequence). The CDR3 contains 19 residues. CDR3 sequence reads: CASSIGGLTSGGSSYEQYF. The CDR3 nucleotides are TGTGCCAGTAGTATAGGTGGGTTAACTAGCGGGGGCAGCTCCTACGAGCAGTACTTC.

The chain has TRBV10-2 and TRBJ2-2, with 10 bases lining up with TRBD2. Germline CDR1 and CDR2: WSHSY and SAAADI. Germline trimming cut 2 bases from V and 5 bases from J; bases unmatched to any gene: 11. The CDR3 contains 18 residues. This CDR3 reads CASSEVPGLALGTGELFF. CDR3 DNA: TGCGCCAGCAGTGAGGTACCGGGACTAGCGCTTGGTACCGGGGAGCTGTTTTTT.

With respect to this clone: A much larger clone differs from this one at a single base, so this may be a read error. The rearrangement uses TRBV4-3 and TRBJ1-2, with D possibly TRBD1 on 5 matching bases. In germline, CDR1 is LGHNA, CDR2 YSLEER. The CDR3 runs 16 residues. The ends were cut back, 3 bases at V and 7 bases at J, with 21 bases in the middle. The DNA for the CDR3 is TGCGCCAGCAGCCAGGCCTCAGGGAGGGGCGTGCTTGGCTACACCTTC. The encoded protein is CASSQASGRGVLGYTF.

This chain links TRBV5-6 with TRBJ2-1; 9 bases map to TRBD2. Unmatched junction bases numbered 15, after V lost 4 bases and J lost 7 bases. The germline V gene encodes CDR1 SGHDT and CDR2 YYEEEE. The CDR3 runs 17 residues. The CDR3 is CASSRPSGGRAWNEQFF. The CDR3 bases are TGTGCCAGCAGCCGTCCTTCTGGCGGGAGGGCCTGGAATGAGCAGTTCTTC.

V usage is TRBV9 and J usage is TRBJ2-1; 8 positions match TRBD2. The trim removed 0 bases at V and 7 bases at J, leaving 6 bases unmatched. The CDR3 contains 15 residues. Germline CDR1 is SGDLS and CDR2 is YYNGEE. The DNA of the CDR3 is TGTGCCAGCAGCGTAGCGGGGGGGACTACTAATGAGCAGTTCTTC. Protein product: CASSVAGGTTNEQFF.

The V gene is TRBV6-1, the J gene TRBJ1-1; perhaps TRBD1 as D (6 bases). V dropped 6 bases and J dropped 7 bases, with 6 bases sitting between them. CDR1 and CDR2 from the germline V gene are MNHNS and SASEGT. The CDR3 runs 10 residues. CDR3 sequence: CASRDSEAFF. CDR3 sequence (DNA): TGTGCCAGCAGGGACAGTGAAGCTTTCTTT.

This clone occurred a few times. The chain recombines TRBV29-1 with TRBJ2-7; D may be TRBD1 (6 bases). Trimming stripped 2 bases from V and 1 base from J, with 12 bases between. The CDR3 covers 14 residues. Germline V lookup: CDR1 SQVTM, CDR2 ANQGSEA. The CDR3 loop reads CSVEKDSLSYEQYF. In nucleotides, the CDR3 is TGCAGCGTTGAAAAGGACAGTCTTTCCTACGAGCAGTACTTC.

The chain employs TRBV6-6 and TRBJ1-1; 9 bases agree with TRBD1. This CDR3 has 14 amino acids. V lost 4 bases, J lost 5 bases, and 5 bases stayed unmatched. The germline gives CDR1 MNHNY, CDR2 SVGAGI (reference sequence). In DNA form, the CDR3 reads TGTGCCAGCAGTTGGGGACAGGGTGGGACTGAAGCTTTCTTT. Translating it yields CASSWGQGGTEAFF.

This CDR3 reads CASSSPGSRGDGYTF. CDR3 DNA: TGCGCCAGCAGCTCCCCAGGGTCCAGGGGTGATGGCTACACCTTC. The chain links TRBV5-1 to TRBJ1-2; the D gene is possibly TRBD1 (6 bases). From germline, CDR1 is SGHRS and CDR2 YFSETQ. The CDR3 loop spans 15 amino acids. V was pared by 3 bases and J by 6 bases, with 18 bases between.

J is TRBJ1-2 and V is TRBV11-3, with D tentatively TRBD1 (5 bases). CDR1 and CDR2 from the germline V gene are SGHNT and YENEEA. The CDR3 spans 12 residues. The V end was cut by 1 base, the J end by 6 bases, with 6 bases between. The CDR3 nucleotides read TGTGCCAGCAGCTTAGGGGGGGATGGCTACACCTTC. The encoded protein is CASSLGGDGYTF. The full variable domain, with the rest looked up from reference TRBV11-3 and TRBJ1-2, is EAGVVQSPRYKIIEKKQPVAFWCNPISGHNTLYWYLQNLGQGPELLIRYENEEAVDDSQLPKDRFSAERLKGVDSTLKIQPAELGDSAVYLCASSLGGDGYTFGSGTRLTVV.

CDR3 region: CASSPDRGAGANVLTF. CDR3 DNA: TGTGCCAGCAGTCCGGACAGGGGGGCTGGGGCCAACGTCCTGACTTTC. The rearrangement uses TRBV28 and TRBJ2-6, with TRBD1 identical over 10 bases. V lost 5 bases and J lost 2; bases outside the gene matches: 3. The germline V gene has CDR1 MDHEN and CDR2 SYDVKM. This CDR3 is 16 amino acids long.